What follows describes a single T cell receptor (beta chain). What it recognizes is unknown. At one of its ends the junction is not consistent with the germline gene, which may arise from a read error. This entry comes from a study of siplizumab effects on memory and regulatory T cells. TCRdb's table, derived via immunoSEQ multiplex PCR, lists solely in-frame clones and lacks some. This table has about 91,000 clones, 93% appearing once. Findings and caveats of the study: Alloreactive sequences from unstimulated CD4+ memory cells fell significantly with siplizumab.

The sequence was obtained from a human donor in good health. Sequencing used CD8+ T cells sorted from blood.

CDR3 sequence: CASSLEPVAAATELFF. For the CDR3, the DNA is TGTGCTAGCAGCTTAGAGCCGGTGGCCGCGGCCACGGAGCTGTTTTTT. The V and J genes are TRBV7-7 and TRBJ2-2; D is ambiguous. CDR1 is SSHAT and CDR2 is FNYEAQ in the germline V gene (reference sequence). The length of the CDR3 is 16 residues.